The 16 T cell receptor beta chains below come from one sample, sequenced in a study of OX40 agonist ivuxolimab in advanced cancers. The method was immunoSEQ multiplex PCR; TCRdb's version includes in-frame clones alone and lacks a portion of them. Of fewer than 70,000 clones in the sample, over 80% were seen once. This sample comprised CD4+ or CD8+ T cells sorted from blood, obtained in a trial of the OX40 agonist ivuxolimab. These receptors were obtained from an adult with an advanced solid tumor such as melanoma, head and neck, liver or kidney cancer.

V usage is TRBV7-9 and J usage is TRBJ2-7; 10 positions agree with TRBD1. This CDR3 is 12 amino acids long. V dropped 7 bases and J dropped 10; count of bases not matched to a gene: 7. The germline CDR1 and CDR2 sequences are SEHNR and FQNEAQ (reference sequence). The CDR3 sequence: CASTGQGVQQYF. The CDR3 DNA reads as TGTGCCAGCACCGGACAGGGGGTTCAACAGTACTTC. Together with reference TRBV7-9 and TRBJ2-7, the CDR3 gives the full variable domain: DTGVSQNPRHKITKRGQNVTFRCDPISEHNRLYWYRQTLGQGPEFLTYFQNEAQLEKSRLLSDRFSAERPKGSFSTLEIQRTEQGDSAMYLCASTGQGVQQYFGPGTRLTVT.

V usage is TRBV19 and J usage is TRBJ1-4; D is uncertain. Germline V gene sequence: CDR1 LNHDA, CDR2 SQIVND (reference sequence). V dropped 7 bases and J dropped 3 bases, with 15 bases sitting between them. CDR3 size: 15 residues. CDR3 sequence reads: CASNTGQAANEKLFF. The CDR3 DNA is TGTGCCAGTAATACGGGTCAGGCGGCTAATGAAAAACTGTTTTTT.

This clone was seen a single time. This rearrangement joins TRBV5-1 to TRBJ2-7, with TRBD2 matching over 11 bases. The CDR3 is 14 residues long. Germline V gene lookup returns CDR1 SGHRS and CDR2 YFSETQ. V lost 0 bases and J lost 6; bases outside the gene matches: 2. CDR3 protein: CASSLVAGGLEQYV. The CDR3 nucleotides are TGCGCCAGCAGCTTGGTAGCGGGGGGGCTCGAGCAGTACGTC.

The V gene is TRBV5-1, the J gene TRBJ1-6; D remains unclear. The CDR3 is 12 amino acids. The V and J ends lost 2 bases and 5 bases respectively, with 2 bases between them. Germline lookup yields CDR1 SGHRS and CDR2 YFSETQ. Written as DNA, the CDR3 is TGCGCCAGCAGCTTTGATAATTCACCCCTCCACTTT. This gives the protein CASSFDNSPLHF.

The chain employs TRBV7-8 and TRBJ2-2, with a tentative D call TRBD2 (6 bases). Trimming took off 5 bases at V and 1 base at J, with 14 bases between the two ends. The length of the CDR3 is 16 residues. CDR1 is SGHVS and CDR2 is FQNEAQ in the germline V gene. The chain's CDR3 is CASSPKLGGNTGELFF. CDR3 DNA sequence: TGTGCCAGCAGCCCGAAGCTCGGGGGGAACACCGGGGAGCTGTTTTTT.

The chain has TRBV6-5 and TRBJ2-3; no definite D call. With 2 bases removed from V and 2 bases from J, the gap between germline ends came to 8 bases. Germline-derived CDR1 and CDR2 are MNHEY and SVGAGI. The CDR3 is 14 amino acids. CDR3 sequence: CASSYGWATDTQYF. CDR3 nucleotide sequence: TGTGCCAGCAGTTACGGATGGGCCACAGATACGCAGTATTTT.

This clone has a single count. The genes are TRBV7-2 and TRBJ1-5; 11 nucleotides agree with TRBD1. CDR1 SGHTA and CDR2 FQGNSA come from the germline V gene. After removal of 2 bases from V and 6 bases from J, the junction contained 3 bases not matched to a gene. The CDR3 sequence is 15 residues long. The CDR3 reads CASSLWGQGGQPQHF. CDR3 nucleotide sequence: TGTGCCAGCAGCTTATGGGGACAGGGGGGTCAGCCCCAGCATTTT.

This clone has a single count. The V call is TRBV30, the J call TRBJ2-1; the match to TRBD2 covers 13 bases. V shed 4 bases and J 5 bases; nucleotides not matched to a gene: 8. CDR3 length: 16 amino acids. CDR1 GTSNPN and CDR2 SVGIG come from the germline V gene (reference sequence). The DNA of the CDR3 is TGTGCCTGGAAACCACCGACTAGCGGGAGGAACAATGAGCAGTTCTTC. Translation: CAWKPPTSGRNNEQFF.

The CDR3 region has the DNA TGTGCCAGCAGTTACTCGGAGGGGGTAAATGGCTACACCTTC. Translated: CASSYSEGVNGYTF. The genes are TRBV6-6 and TRBJ1-2, with a possible D match to TRBD1 (6 bases). The germline CDR1 and CDR2 sequences are MNHNY and SVGAGI (reference sequence). The germline V and J ends were trimmed by 0 bases and 6 bases, with 11 bases remaining between them. The CDR3 extends over 14 amino acids.

The chain uses TRBV9 and TRBJ2-3, with D perhaps matching TRBD1 or TRBD2 (6 bases each). Germline values: CDR1 SGDLS, CDR2 YYNGEE. The CDR3 length is 15 residues. V shed 1 base and J shed 4 bases, with 13 bases lying between them. Written as DNA, the CDR3 is TGTGCCAGCAGCGTATTCTCCGGGGGCGCAGATACGCAGTATTTT. Translation gives CASSVFSGGADTQYF. Based on the CDR3 plus reference TRBV9 and TRBJ2-3, the full variable domain is DSGVTQTPKHLITATGQRVTLRCSPRSGDLSVYWYQQSLDQGLQFLIQYYNGEERAKGNILERFSAQQFPDLHSELNLSSLELGDSALYFCASSVFSGGADTQYFGPGTRLTVL.

The chain carries TRBV10-3 and TRBJ2-7; D possibly uses TRBD1 or TRBD2 (6 bases each). The CDR3 consists of 13 residues. CDR1 is ENHRY and CDR2 is SYGVKD in the germline V gene. Trimming took off 3 bases at V and 3 bases at J, with 9 bases between the two ends. CDR3 in amino acids: CAISDGGGYEQYV. The CDR3 DNA reads TGTGCCATCAGTGACGGGGGCGGCTACGAGCAGTACGTC.

The chain couples TRBV4-3 to TRBJ2-2, with a possible D match to TRBD2 (6 bases). This CDR3 comprises 13 residues. The germline gives CDR1 LGHNA, CDR2 YSLEER. V lost 2 bases and J 6 bases, leaving 7 bases between the germline ends. The CDR3 is CASSQWRAGELFF. The CDR3 DNA follows: TGCGCCAGCAGCCAATGGAGGGCCGGGGAGCTGTTTTTT.

The rearrangement uses TRBV28 and TRBJ2-1, with 7 bases identical to TRBD1. Per the germline V gene, CDR1 is MDHEN and CDR2 is SYDVKM. This CDR3 contains 17 residues. Trimming removed 6 bases from V and 3 bases from J; junction bases left unmatched: 14. The chain's CDR3 is CASSAGQRDSIYNEQFF. Here the CDR3 DNA reads TGTGCCAGCAGCGCAGGTCAACGGGACAGCATCTACAATGAGCAGTTCTTC.

J is TRBJ2-7 and V is TRBV19; D unclear. Germline V gene data show CDR1 as LNHDA and CDR2 as SQIVND (reference sequence). V lost 6 bases, J lost 6 bases, and 15 bases lay in between. The CDR3 has 13 amino acids. CDR3 loop: CASSPGLMSEQYV. In DNA form, the CDR3 reads TGTGCCAGTAGCCCCGGGCTCATGAGCGAGCAGTACGTC.

The chain is built from TRBV9 and TRBJ2-5; 7 positions match TRBD1. This CDR3 has 14 amino acids. Germline V gene data show CDR1 as SGDLS and CDR2 as YYNGEE. Losses at the gene ends were 0 bases for V and 5 bases for J; bases not matched to a gene: 4. For the CDR3, the DNA is TGTGCCAGCAGCGTAGAGGGGGCTGTGGAGACCCAGTACTTC. Protein sequence: CASSVEGAVETQYF.

This chain links TRBV4-1 with TRBJ1-2; unclear D gene. Per germline, CDR1 MGHRA and CDR2 YSYEKL. Trimming pared 0 bases from V and 5 bases from J, leaving 10 bases between. The CDR3 totals 14 residues. The CDR3 protein is CASSQDPQFYGYTF. In DNA form, the CDR3 reads TGCGCCAGCAGCCAAGATCCCCAGTTTTATGGCTACACCTTC.